The following is a T cell receptor beta chain sequence with its context. This specimen belongs to a study of blood T cell repertoires in COVID-19. Study summary: COVID-19 samples from acute and convalescent phases originated in the United States, Italy and Spain. PBMCs, B-cell-depleted T cells, or T cells provided the cDNA or gDNA that made up the material.

Per the original methods: Estimated nucleated cell counts came from reference gene primer amplification. TCRdb keeps only in-frame clones here, not all; method: immunoSEQ multiplex PCR. V and J calls and clone size come straight from that table; D and trimming were deduced from the DNA. Among approximately 190,000 clones listed, approximately 90% were seen once. Trimming left V 0 bases short and J 7 bases short, with 8 bases between. The CDR3 sequence is 12 residues long. CDR1 and CDR2 (germline): SGHRS, YFSETQ. Sequenced input: peripheral blood. V and J are TRBV5-1 and TRBJ2-7, with a possible D match to TRBD2 (6 bases). This TCR was sampled from a man between 65 and 85 years old with active or convalescent COVID-19. CDR3 region: CASSLVGGEQYF. The CDR3 DNA reads TGCGCCAGCAGCTTGGTCGGGGGAGAGCAGTACTTC.